The 26 T cell receptor beta chains in this list originate from one sample, sequenced in a study of blood T cell repertoires in COVID-19. The repertoire was sequenced with immunoSEQ multiplex PCR; TCRdb's copy has only in-frame clones and lacks some. The sample contains some 320,000 clones, roughly nine tenths of which appear only once. The source material was PBMCs or T cells enriched from blood (not recorded which). These receptors all come from a woman aged 50 to 60 who had been exposed to COVID-19.

This clone was observed a handful of times. The rearrangement links TRBV27 to TRBJ2-7, with D possibly matching TRBD2 (6 bases). This CDR3 has 16 amino acids. V was clipped by 5 bases and J by 0 bases, with 17 bases between them. CDR1 is MNHEY and CDR2 is SMNVEV in the germline V gene (reference sequence). The DNA for the CDR3 is TGTGCCAGCAGTACTCACCGGGACTGGAGCTCCTACGAGCAGTACTTC. Its protein product is CASSTHRDWSSYEQYF.

This chain connects TRBV29-1 to TRBJ1-4; 12 bases map to TRBD1. The CDR3 extends over 15 amino acids. Trimming took 4 bases from V and 6 from J; bases not matched to a gene: 6. In germline, CDR1 is SQVTM, CDR2 ANQGSEA. CDR3: CSVGFGTGGHEKLFF. The CDR3 DNA is TGCAGCGTTGGGTTCGGGACAGGGGGCCATGAAAAACTGTTTTTT.

This clone was observed once. The chain recombines TRBV7-2 with TRBJ1-6; D may be TRBD1 (5 bases). Germline CDR1 and CDR2: SGHTA and FQGNSA. The CDR3 is 14 residues long. The germline V and J ends were trimmed by 5 bases and 7 bases, with 12 bases remaining between them. The CDR3 DNA sequence: TGTGCCAGCAGCAAAGACAGATTCAATTCACCCCTCCACTTT. As protein: CASSKDRFNSPLHF.

The chain couples TRBV15 to TRBJ1-4; D is unclear. V lost 5 bases and J 7 bases, leaving 11 bases between the germline ends. Germline-derived CDR1 and CDR2 are LNHNV and YYDKDF (reference sequence). CDR3 length equals 13 residues. The CDR3 DNA is TGTGCCACCAGCTCCGGAGAGGGTGAAAAACTGTTTTTT. Its protein is CATSSGEGEKLFF.

In its sample, this clone was seen once. The rearrangement links TRBV7-9 to TRBJ2-1; TRBD2 might be the D (6 bases). CDR1 and CDR2 (germline): SEHNR, FQNEAQ (reference sequence). CDR3 length equals 14 residues. Trimming removed 2 bases from V and 7 bases from J, with 12 bases in between. Here the CDR3 reads CASSLSTSRNEQFF. The CDR3 nucleotides read TGTGCCAGCAGCTTATCCACTAGCCGAAATGAGCAGTTCTTC. Full variable domain (missing parts from reference TRBV7-9 and TRBJ2-1): DTGVSQNPRHKITKRGQNVTFRCDPISEHNRLYWYRQTLGQGPEFLTYFQNEAQLEKSRLLSDRFSAERPKGSFSTLEIQRTEQGDSAMYLCASSLSTSRNEQFFGPGTRLTVL.

The chain links TRBV5-8 to TRBJ1-2, with D perhaps matching TRBD1 (5 bases). Trimming removed 4 bases from V and 9 bases from J, with 13 bases in between. The germline gives CDR1 SGHTS, CDR2 YDEGEE. The CDR3 has 12 amino acids. CDR3 in amino acids: CASSRKAGSYTF. The CDR3, as DNA: TGTGCCAGCAGCCGGAAGGCAGGGAGCTACACCTTC.

The V and J genes are TRBV7-8 and TRBJ2-1, with 8 nucleotides matching TRBD2. The germline V gene has CDR1 SGHVS and CDR2 FQNEAQ. V trimming: 3 bases; J trimming: 7 bases; junction bases outside the gene matches: 11. The CDR3 has 16 amino acids. DNA for the CDR3: TGTGCCAGCAGCTTCGTTCTCCGGGGGGGGGATAATGAGCAGTTCTTC. This encodes CASSFVLRGGDNEQFF.

This clone was seen only once. The rearrangement uses TRBV3-1 (or the pseudogene TRBV3-2) and TRBJ1-2; 9 bases are a match to TRBD1. Germline-derived CDR1 and CDR2 are LGHDT and YNNKEL (reference sequence). V shed 1 base and J 7 bases; nucleotides not matched to a gene: 4. The CDR3 is 14 amino acids. The CDR3 loop reads CASSQASQGAGYTF. CDR3 sequence (DNA): TGTGCCAGCAGCCAAGCATCACAGGGGGCTGGCTACACCTTC.

The V gene is TRBV7-2, the J gene TRBJ2-3, with D possibly being TRBD2 (6 bases). CDR3 size: 15 residues. V lost 2 bases and J 4 bases, leaving 13 bases between the germline ends. The germline CDR1 and CDR2 sequences are SGHTA and FQGNSA. CDR3 nucleotide sequence: TGTGCCAGCAGCTTAAGCCAGCGCGGGGCAGATACGCAGTATTTT. Protein sequence: CASSLSQRGADTQYF.

The chain couples TRBV3-1 (or the pseudogene TRBV3-2) to TRBJ2-1; 9 nucleotides agree with TRBD2. V dropped 3 bases and J dropped 8; count of bases not matched to a gene: 5. CDR1 is LGHDT and CDR2 is YNNKEL in the germline V gene (reference sequence). The CDR3 runs 14 residues. DNA for the CDR3: TGTGCCAGCAGCCAGATAGCGGGGGTTTATGAGCAGTTCTTC. Translation gives CASSQIAGVYEQFF.

The rearrangement links TRBV5-1 to TRBJ1-4; D is undetermined. The CDR3 covers 15 residues. V was pared by 4 bases and J by 0 bases, with 10 bases between. CDR1 SGHRS and CDR2 YFSETQ come from the germline V gene. CDR3 DNA: TGCGCCAGCAGCCCCCGGAGTGCAACTAATGAAAAACTGTTTTTT. Its translation: CASSPRSATNEKLFF.

V gene TRBV27 combines with J gene TRBJ1-5; no reliable D call. In germline, CDR1 is MNHEY, CDR2 SMNVEV (reference sequence). V lost 2 bases and J 7 bases, leaving 9 bases between the germline ends. CDR3 length: 13 residues. CDR3 loop: CASSLTVRQPQHF. CDR3 nucleotide sequence: TGTGCCAGCAGTTTAACGGTTCGCCAGCCCCAGCATTTT.

The chain has TRBV7-2 and TRBJ2-3; 7 nucleotides line up with TRBD2. Germline loops: CDR1 SGHTA, CDR2 FQGNSA. V dropped 1 base and J dropped 0; count of bases not matched to a gene: 10. The CDR3 spans 18 residues. This chain's CDR3 is CASSLDFRGETSTDTQYF. The DNA for the CDR3 is TGTGCCAGCAGCTTAGATTTCCGGGGGGAGACTAGCACAGATACGCAGTATTTT.

This chain connects TRBV3-1 (or the pseudogene TRBV3-2) to TRBJ2-1; maybe TRBD2 (5 bases). V was trimmed by 2 bases and J by 7 bases, leaving 9 bases between them. In germline, CDR1 is LGHDT, CDR2 YNNKEL (reference sequence). The CDR3 is 13 amino acids. CDR3 DNA: TGTGCCAGCAGCCAAACGGGGTCGAATGAGCAGTTCTTC. Protein sequence: CASSQTGSNEQFF.

J is TRBJ1-2 and V is TRBV12-3 or TRBV12-4; D call uncertain. The V end lost 3 bases, the J end lost 4 bases, and 9 bases lay between the germline ends. This CDR3 region has 13 residues. The CDR3 nucleotides read TGTGCCAGCAGTTTGCGGGAGAGCTATGGCTACACCTTC. Amino acid sequence: CASSLRESYGYTF.

This sequence joins TRBV28 and TRBJ1-2; 7 bases are a match to TRBD1. CDR1 is MDHEN and CDR2 is SYDVKM in the germline V gene. The CDR3 length is 16 residues. After removal of 2 bases from V and 7 bases from J, the junction contained 13 bases not matched to a gene. The CDR3 sequence is CASSLHTGAQGSGYTF. The CDR3 DNA follows: TGTGCCAGCAGTTTACACACAGGGGCGCAGGGCTCTGGCTACACCTTC.

V usage is TRBV5-4 and J usage is TRBJ1-2; tentative D call: TRBD1 (5 bases). Trimming shortened V by 4 bases and J by 1 base, and 17 bases separated the two germline ends. The CDR3 has 16 residues. Germline V lookup: CDR1 SGHNT, CDR2 YYREEE (reference sequence). CDR3 loop: CASSPFRGSLNYGYTF. CDR3 nucleotide sequence: TGTGCCAGCAGCCCTTTCCGGGGGTCCCTTAACTATGGCTACACCTTC.

The table lists this clone with a few counts. This rearrangement joins TRBV6-1 to TRBJ2-5, with 12 bases lining up with TRBD2. V was clipped by 2 bases and J by 2 bases; unmatched bases: 0. The CDR3 has 15 amino acids. Germline loops: CDR1 MNHNS, CDR2 SASEGT. DNA for the CDR3: TGTGCCAGCAGTGAACTAGCGGGGGGGCAAGAGACCCAGTACTTC. This encodes CASSELAGGQETQYF.

This rearrangement joins TRBV6-5 to TRBJ2-1, with TRBD2 matching 7 bases. Trimming at V came to 6 bases and at J to 5 bases, leaving 10 bases not matched to a gene. The CDR3 is made up of 15 amino acids. Germline CDR1 is MNHEY and CDR2 is SVGAGI. CDR3 sequence (DNA): TGTGCCAGCAGGGGGGGGAGGGTTTTCGACAATGAGCAGTTCTTC. This gives the protein CASRGGRVFDNEQFF.

CDR3 loop: CASSEGLYNEQFF. Written as DNA, the CDR3 is TGTGCCAGCAGCGAGGGACTCTACAATGAGCAGTTCTTC. This chain uses TRBV6-4 with TRBJ2-1; D is perhaps TRBD2 (6 bases). The CDR3 consists of 13 residues. V was shortened by 6 bases and J by 3 bases, with 9 bases between the two germline ends. The germline CDR1 and CDR2 sequences are MRHNA and SNTAGT.

CDR3 bases: TGTGCCAGCAGGGCGACAGGGGTAGGCCTCTCTGGAAACACCATATATTTT. Protein: CASRATGVGLSGNTIYF. This chain joins TRBV28 and TRBJ1-3, with 8 nucleotides matching TRBD1. The ends lost 6 bases at V and 0 bases at J; junction bases unmatched: 10. Germline V gene lookup returns CDR1 MDHEN and CDR2 SYDVKM. The CDR3 length is 17 residues.

The chain carries TRBV11-2 and TRBJ2-3, with 12 bases aligning to TRBD2. With V trimmed by 6 bases and J by 3 bases, 13 bases remained unmatched. CDR1 is SGHAT and CDR2 is FQNNGV in the germline V gene. The CDR3 runs to 18 residues. The CDR3 is CASSLGSSGGVMTDTQYF. The CDR3 DNA sequence: TGTGCCAGCAGTCTAGGTTCTAGCGGGGGGGTGATGACAGATACGCAGTATTTT.

This chain links TRBV10-2 with TRBJ2-1; 13 bases are shared with TRBD2. There are 18 residues in the CDR3. From germline, CDR1 is WSHSY and CDR2 SAAADI. V dropped 6 bases and J dropped 6; count of bases not matched to a gene: 14. This CDR3 reads CASSDQLAGGRLLNEQFF. DNA for the CDR3: TGCGCCAGCAGCGACCAACTAGCGGGGGGGCGTCTTCTCAATGAGCAGTTCTTC.

The V call is TRBV21-1, the J call TRBJ2-2; the table's D call TRBD1 went unverified against the DNA. TRBV21-1 represents a pseudogene. This CDR3 is built from 15 residues. The CDR3 nucleotides read TGTGCCAGCAGCAAAGCTAGGGACAGGGAAAGGGAGCTGTTTTTT. Its protein product is CASSKARDRERELFF.

J is TRBJ2-1 and V is TRBV5-1; D might be TRBD2 (5 bases). Germline V CDR1 and CDR2: SGHRS, YFSETQ. V was pared by 3 bases and J by 4 bases, with 11 bases between. There are 14 residues in the CDR3. The CDR3 DNA sequence: TGCGCCAGCAGCTCTGGGAGCGTATACAATGAGCAGTTCTTC. This codes for CASSSGSVYNEQFF.

The gene calls are TRBV15 and TRBJ1-5; D is unclear. V was trimmed by 1 base and J by 5 bases, leaving 3 bases between them. Germline values: CDR1 LNHNV, CDR2 YYDKDF (reference sequence). The CDR3 spans 12 residues. This CDR3 is CATSRADQPQHF. CDR3 DNA sequence: TGTGCCACCAGCAGAGCCGATCAGCCCCAGCATTTT. The full variable domain, in which reference TRBV15 and TRBJ1-5 provide the parts outside the CDR3, is DAMVIQNPRYQVTQFGKPVTLSCSQTLNHNVMYWYQQKSSQAPKLLFHYYDKDFNNEADTPDNFQSRRPNTSFCFLDIRSPGLGDTAMYLCATSRADQPQHFGDGTRLSIL.